Following are 27 T cell receptor beta chains from one sample sequenced in a study of blood T cell repertoires in COVID-19. Profiling relied on immunoSEQ multiplex PCR, and the TCRdb table lists in-frame clones only, not all of them. The data show around 100,000 clones, approximately 88% seen once. The sample comprised peripheral blood. The receptors come from a human donor in a cohort sampled during active COVID-19.

The chain carries TRBV6-2 or TRBV6-3 and TRBJ1-5; D is ambiguous. The CDR3 loop spans 16 amino acids. Germline CDR1 MNHEY, CDR2 SVGEGT. Trimming stripped 3 bases from V and 2 bases from J, with 14 bases between. As DNA, the CDR3 is TGTGCCAGCAGTTATGGAGGAGATCCTGGCAATCAGCCCCAGCATTTT. Translating it yields CASSYGGDPGNQPQHF.

The chain combines TRBV28 with TRBJ1-2, with unresolved D. Germline V gene sequence: CDR1 MDHEN, CDR2 SYDVKM. The CDR3 is made up of 13 amino acids. The V gene lost 4 bases and the J gene lost 4 bases, with 10 bases spanning the gap. The CDR3 loop is CASSSGGVYGYTF. The CDR3 DNA reads as TGTGCCAGCAGTTCCGGCGGGGTCTATGGCTACACCTTC.

V gene TRBV9 combines with J gene TRBJ1-5; D gene ambiguous. Germline V gene lookup returns CDR1 SGDLS and CDR2 YYNGEE. Trimming pared 4 bases from V and 7 bases from J, leaving 12 bases between. The CDR3 has 13 amino acids. CDR3 amino acids: CASSPHTAQPQHF. The CDR3 bases are TGTGCCAGCAGCCCCCACACCGCCCAGCCCCAGCATTTT.

The CDR3 region is CASGLRDLDRGNSNQPQHF. The CDR3 DNA sequence: TGTGCTAGTGGTTTGCGTGATCTCGACAGGGGGAATAGCAATCAGCCCCAGCATTTT. The chain combines TRBV12-5 with TRBJ1-5, with TRBD1 matching over 9 bases. CDR1 is LGHNT and CDR2 is FRNRAP in the germline V gene. This CDR3 region has 19 residues. V lost 2 bases, J lost 0 bases, and 11 bases stayed unmatched.

V gene TRBV5-1 combines with J gene TRBJ2-3; maybe TRBD1 (6 bases). The CDR3 sequence is 16 residues long. Per the germline V gene, CDR1 is SGHRS and CDR2 is YFSETQ. V dropped 2 bases and J dropped 2 bases, with 15 bases sitting between them. The CDR3 protein is CASSLIPDRTTDTQYF. The CDR3, as DNA: TGCGCCAGCAGCTTAATCCCGGACAGAACCACAGATACGCAGTATTTT.

The genes are TRBV6-2 or TRBV6-3 and TRBJ2-1, with TRBD1 matching over 7 bases. CDR3 size: 17 residues. Per the germline V gene, CDR1 is MNHEY and CDR2 is SVGEGT. V trimming: 6 bases; J trimming: 4 bases; junction bases outside the gene matches: 15. CDR3 nucleotide sequence: TGTGCCAGCAGCCAAGTACCGACAGGGTTGTTATACAATGAGCAGTTCTTC. Translating it yields CASSQVPTGLLYNEQFF.

V is TRBV4-1 and J is TRBJ1-2; D not resolved. Trimming pared 0 bases from V and 7 bases from J, leaving 12 bases between. The CDR3 is 14 residues long. The germline CDR1 and CDR2 sequences are MGHRA and YSYEKL. CDR3: CASSQDIGGLGYTF. CDR3 DNA sequence: TGCGCCAGCAGCCAAGATATAGGAGGTCTTGGCTACACCTTC.

The V gene is TRBV5-6, the J gene TRBJ2-1, with TRBD2 identical over 12 bases. Germline CDR1 and CDR2: SGHDT and YYEEEE. V trimming: 2 bases; J trimming: 8 bases; junction bases outside the gene matches: 5. This CDR3 comprises 15 residues. The CDR3 coding sequence is TGTGCCAGCAGCTTAAGACTAGCGGGGGACGATGAGCAGTTCTTC. This translates into CASSLRLAGDDEQFF.

The genes are TRBV7-2 and TRBJ2-2, with 7 bases lining up with TRBD1. Trimming at V came to 5 bases and at J to 6 bases, leaving 9 bases not matched to a gene. Looked up from germline, CDR1 is SGHTA and CDR2 is FQGNSA. The CDR3 spans 15 residues. The CDR3 bases are TGTGCCAGCAGCGCAAGACAGGGTGGCCCCGGGGAGCTGTTTTTT. Protein sequence: CASSARQGGPGELFF.

V and J are TRBV28 and TRBJ1-2; 8 bases are shared with TRBD1. Germline V gives CDR1 MDHEN, CDR2 SYDVKM. This CDR3 is 13 amino acids long. V dropped 6 bases and J dropped 4; count of bases not matched to a gene: 4. The CDR3 is CASRTGAGYGYTF. The CDR3 DNA follows: TGTGCCAGCAGGACAGGGGCCGGCTATGGCTACACCTTC.

This chain links TRBV27 with TRBJ2-7; possibly TRBD2 for D (5 bases). V gave up 6 bases and J gave up 3 bases, with 15 bases separating them. CDR3 length: 14 amino acids. Germline V gene data show CDR1 as MNHEY and CDR2 as SMNVEV (reference sequence). The CDR3 DNA sequence: TGTGCCAGCAGCCCTAGCTACTATAACTACGAGCAGTACTTC. It translates to CASSPSYYNYEQYF.

J is TRBJ2-7 and V is TRBV3-1 (or the pseudogene TRBV3-2), with TRBD2 matching 9 bases. Germline values: CDR1 LGHDT, CDR2 YNNKEL (reference sequence). The CDR3 totals 18 residues. V was pared by 4 bases and J by 1 base, with 14 bases of the junction left unmatched. CDR3 sequence (DNA): TGTGCCAGCAGCCGAAGCTTGGGGCGGGGGGGCCCTTCCTACGAGCAGTACTTC. This encodes CASSRSLGRGGPSYEQYF.

This chain uses TRBV19 with TRBJ2-3, with 9 bases identical to TRBD2. CDR3 length: 14 amino acids. With V trimmed by 2 bases and J by 5 bases, 2 bases remained unmatched. Germline CDR1 and CDR2: LNHDA and SQIVND (reference sequence). Here the CDR3 reads CASSILAGLDTQYF. The CDR3 DNA reads TGTGCCAGTAGTATACTAGCGGGGTTAGATACGCAGTATTTT.

This chain connects TRBV6-2 or TRBV6-3 to TRBJ2-7; D gene unclear. Germline V CDR1 and CDR2: MNHEY, SVGEGT. Trimming took off 2 bases at V and 5 bases at J, with 10 bases between the two ends. This CDR3 contains 13 residues. As DNA, the CDR3 is TGTGCCAGCAGTTACGTAGCAACCCACGAGCAGTACTTC. As protein: CASSYVATHEQYF.

The rearrangement links TRBV6-5 to TRBJ2-5; unclear D gene. The CDR3 extends over 15 amino acids. V shed 5 bases and J shed 2 bases, with 15 bases lying between them. Germline values: CDR1 MNHEY, CDR2 SVGAGI. This CDR3 is CASSLGSRIQETQYF. The CDR3, as DNA: TGTGCCAGCAGTCTTGGGTCTAGAATTCAAGAGACCCAGTACTTC.

CDR3 sequence (DNA): TGTGCCAGCAGGGCCCAAGGGGGGAACACTGAAGCTTTCTTT. Amino acids: CASRAQGGNTEAFF. The rearrangement joins TRBV5-4 to TRBJ1-1; tentatively, D is TRBD1 (6 bases). The CDR3 sequence is 14 residues long. Looked up from germline, CDR1 is SGHNT and CDR2 is YYREEE (reference sequence). With 5 bases removed from V and 1 base from J, the gap between germline ends came to 12 bases. The complete variable domain, with remaining parts taken from reference TRBV5-4 and TRBJ1-1, reads ETGVTQSPTHLIKTRGQQVTLRCSSQSGHNTVSWYQQALGQGPQFIFQYYREEENGRGNFPPRFSGLQFPNYSSELNVNALELDDSALYLCASRAQGGNTEAFFGQGTRLTVV.

The chain employs TRBV10-3 and TRBJ1-1, with a weak D call TRBD1 (6 bases). Trimming removed 3 bases at V and 1 base at J, with 15 bases between. CDR1 and CDR2 from the germline V gene are ENHRY and SYGVKD. The CDR3 has 16 residues. CDR3 sequence (DNA): TGTGCCATCAGTGATTTGTCGGGGGGCCCGAACACTGAAGCTTTCTTT. This encodes CAISDLSGGPNTEAFF.

The CDR3 region is CASSLRGGSYNSPLHF. The CDR3 DNA sequence: TGTGCCAGCAGCTTGCGCGGGGGCTCCTATAATTCACCCCTCCACTTT. The J gene is TRBJ1-6, the V gene TRBV5-8; a weak D match, TRBD1 (5 bases). Deletions cut 1 base from V and 0 bases from J, with 8 bases between. This CDR3 contains 16 residues. Germline V lookup: CDR1 SGHTS, CDR2 YDEGEE.

The chain recombines TRBV18 with TRBJ1-1; TRBD1 matches 8 bases. Trimming took 10 bases from V and 1 from J; bases not matched to a gene: 11. This CDR3 comprises 15 residues. Germline CDR1 and CDR2: KGHSH and LQKENI. The CDR3: CATPPAQGANTEAFF. The CDR3, as DNA: TGTGCCACCCCCCCAGCTCAGGGGGCGAACACTGAAGCTTTCTTT. The full variable domain, with the rest looked up from reference TRBV18 and TRBJ1-1, is NAGVMQNPRHLVRRRGQEARLRCSPMKGHSHVYWYRQLPEEGLKFMVYLQKENIIDESGMPKERFSAEFPKEGPSILRIQQVVRGDSAAYFCATPPAQGANTEAFFGQGTRLTVV.

CDR3 residues: CASSPSGGSSYNEQFF. The CDR3 DNA is TGTGCCAGCAGTCCTAGCGGGGGGAGCTCCTACAATGAGCAGTTCTTC. The chain uses TRBV9 and TRBJ2-1; TRBD2 matches at 11 bases. J lost 0 bases, V lost 5 bases, and 4 bases had no gene match. The germline gives CDR1 SGDLS, CDR2 YYNGEE. The CDR3 is 16 amino acids. Variable domain in full (rest from reference TRBV9 and TRBJ2-1): DSGVTQTPKHLITATGQRVTLRCSPRSGDLSVYWYQQSLDQGLQFLIQYYNGEERAKGNILERFSAQQFPDLHSELNLSSLELGDSALYFCASSPSGGSSYNEQFFGPGTRLTVL.

This rearrangement joins TRBV6-5 to TRBJ2-5, with 7 bases that match TRBD1. The V gene end was trimmed by 5 bases and the J gene end by 4 bases; junction bases not matched to a gene: 7. This CDR3 has 14 amino acids. Per the germline V gene, CDR1 is MNHEY and CDR2 is SVGAGI. In DNA form, the CDR3 reads TGTGCCAGCAGTCCACGGACAGGCCTAGAGACCCAGTACTTC. This sequence encodes CASSPRTGLETQYF.

The rearrangement links TRBV4-1 to TRBJ1-1, with D unresolved. V was shortened by 4 bases and J by 1 base, with 16 bases between the two germline ends. CDR3 length: 16 amino acids. Germline assignment: CDR1 MGHRA and CDR2 YSYEKL. CDR3 protein: CASSRTREWTNTEAFF. The CDR3 coding sequence is TGCGCCAGCAGCCGTACGAGGGAGTGGACGAACACTGAAGCTTTCTTT.

The chain couples TRBV2 to TRBJ2-1, with TRBD2 as a possible D gene (5 bases). The CDR3 is made up of 15 amino acids. Trimming pared 7 bases from V and 4 bases from J, leaving 17 bases between. Per germline, CDR1 SNHLY and CDR2 FYNNEI. This CDR3 is CASTRGLAPYNEQFF. CDR3 sequence (DNA): TGTGCCAGCACCCGAGGGCTCGCGCCTTACAATGAGCAGTTCTTC.

The V gene is TRBV7-8, the J gene TRBJ2-2; 8 positions agree with TRBD1. Germline CDR1 and CDR2: SGHVS and FQNEAQ. Losses at the gene ends were 5 bases for V and 0 bases for J; bases not matched to a gene: 14. The CDR3 runs to 19 residues. CDR3 in DNA: TGTGCCAGCAGCAAAAGAGAGAAGACAGGGGCGGCGAACACCGGGGAGCTGTTTTTT. It specifies CASSKREKTGAANTGELFF.

The rearrangement links TRBV2 to TRBJ2-7, with 7 bases aligning to TRBD1. This CDR3 has 12 residues. Losses at the gene ends were 6 bases for V and 3 bases for J; bases not matched to a gene: 2. CDR1 is SNHLY and CDR2 is FYNNEI in the germline V gene. The CDR3 bases are TGTGCCAGCAGGACAGGGTACTACGAGCAGTACTTC. Its protein product is CASRTGYYEQYF.

In DNA, the CDR3 is TGTGCCAGCAGCTTAGCTAGCGGGGGATACGAGCAGTACTTC. Translated, it gives CASSLASGGYEQYF. This sequence joins TRBV7-2 and TRBJ2-7, with 9 positions matching TRBD2. Germline V gene data show CDR1 as SGHTA and CDR2 as FQGNSA. Losses at the gene ends were 0 bases for V and 4 bases for J; bases not matched to a gene: 1. The CDR3 loop spans 14 amino acids.

This clone was seen a few times. This chain uses TRBV7-8 with TRBJ2-5; TRBD2 might be the D (6 bases). Germline CDR1 reads SGHVS; CDR2 reads FQNEAQ. Trimming left V 1 base short and J 5 bases short, with 8 bases between. The CDR3 runs 13 residues. The CDR3 reads CASSLGGVETQYF. DNA for the CDR3: TGTGCCAGCAGCTTAGGGGGGGTTGAGACCCAGTACTTC.